These 5 T cell receptor beta chains came from one sample sequenced in a study of shared clonotypes between healthy human individuals. Only in-frame clones appear in the TCRdb table, and some are missing; sequencing was by immunoSEQ multiplex PCR. Among roughly 500,000 clones listed, approximately 95% were seen once. Sequenced: naive CD4+ T cells sorted from blood. Subset indicated: CD45RA+ positively selected. The receptors shown here come from a woman in her thirties in good health.

The V and J genes are TRBV10-1 and TRBJ1-2, with no clear D. V lost 4 bases to trimming and J lost 4 bases, with 13 bases between them. Germline V lookup: CDR1 WNHNN, CDR2 SYGVQD (reference sequence). This CDR3 has 14 residues. The CDR3, as DNA: TGCGCCAGCAGTGCCCCGTCCAACCCCTATGGCTACACCTTC. It codes for CASSAPSNPYGYTF.

This chain uses TRBV6-6 with TRBJ1-4; 8 bases are a match to TRBD1. CDR1 and CDR2 from the germline V gene are MNHNY and SVGAGI (reference sequence). J gave up 7 bases and V 8 bases, and 6 bases lay outside the gene matches. The length of the CDR3 is 13 residues. In DNA form, the CDR3 reads TGTGCCAGCCTACAGGGGGAGGGTGAAAAACTGTTTTTT. This encodes CASLQGEGEKLFF.

The CDR3 DNA reads TGTGCCACTGCGATCCCCGGGGACAGACTGTCAATGAACACTGAAGCTTTCTTT. Amino acid sequence: CATAIPGDRLSMNTEAFF. The chain combines TRBV28 with TRBJ1-1; TRBD1 agrees at 7 bases. Germline trimming cut 10 bases from V and 0 bases from J; bases unmatched to any gene: 20. This CDR3 has 18 amino acids. Germline lookup yields CDR1 MDHEN and CDR2 SYDVKM.

The genes are TRBV20-1 and TRBJ1-1, with a possible D match to TRBD1 (6 bases). Germline V CDR1 and CDR2: DFQATT, SNEGSKA (reference sequence). V was clipped by 5 bases and J by 10 bases, with 11 bases between them. CDR3 length: 10 residues. CDR3 residues: CSAGKGGAFF. The CDR3 coding sequence is TGCAGTGCTGGTAAGGGGGGAGCTTTCTTT.

The rearrangement joins TRBV4-1 to TRBJ2-1; D possibly corresponds to TRBD2 (5 bases). Trimming left V 0 bases short and J 2 bases short, with 8 bases between. Germline CDR1 MGHRA, CDR2 YSYEKL. The CDR3 is 15 amino acids. DNA for the CDR3: TGCGCCAGCAGCCAAGATATGACTACCTACAATGAGCAGTTCTTC. Protein sequence: CASSQDMTTYNEQFF.